The present entry profiles one T cell receptor beta chain with its context. Its antigen is undetermined. Profiled with immunoSEQ multiplex PCR; TCRdb holds only in-frame clones, not every one. The sample has some 7,000 clones, 85% to 90% seen once. The data are from a study of immune evolution from preneoplasia to lung adenocarcinoma. Study findings and constraints: Top clone share appeared to fall from AAH through AIS, MIA, adenocarcinoma. Highest clonality occurred in KRAS-mutant, not EGFR-mutant or double wild-type, nodules.

The CDR3 spans 14 residues. Germline V gene data show CDR1 as SGHDT and CDR2 as YYEEEE. V was cut by 1 base and J by 4 bases, with 12 bases left in between. The chain combines TRBV5-6 with TRBJ2-7, with a weak D call TRBD2 (5 bases). This clonotype was sampled from a person aged 50 or older with lung adenocarcinoma. Sample: FFPE invasive lung adenocarcinoma tissue. The CDR3 sequence: CASSLRGSGYEQYF. For the CDR3, the DNA is TGTGCCAGCAGCTTGCGTGGGAGTGGGTACGAGCAGTACTTC. The variable domain in full, completed from reference TRBV5-6 and TRBJ2-7, reads DAGVTQSPTHLIKTRGQQVTLRCSPKSGHDTVSWYQQALGQGPQFIFQYYEEEERQRGNFPDRFSGHQFPNYSSELNVNALLLGDSALYLCASSLRGSGYEQYFGPGTRLTVT.